These T cell receptor beta chains were read from a single sample in a study of blood T cells in healthy people across ages. TCRdb re-analysed the 5' RACE reads in MiXCR, keeping a single row per CDR3 protein. The sample includes under 1,000,000 distinct CDR3 sequences, under 40% of them seen just once. Sequencing was carried out using blood. These receptors were collected from a man between 18 and 35 years old in good health. CDR3s include the opening cysteine and the closing phenylalanine or tryptophan. D genes are given only for firm matches. Some rows mark clone size as missing; the rest say once, few, many or name a class of expanded clone.

.,once,TRBV20-1,TRBJ1-2,TGCAGTGCTAGAGGACAGGATTCCTACACCTTC,CSARGQDSYTF
TRBD2,.,TRBV7-2,TRBJ2-5,TGCGCCAGCAGCTTAGAGCGGGGGGGCAATGAGCAGTACTTC,CASSLERGGNEQYF
TRBD1,many,TRBV5-1,TRBJ2-3,TGCGCCAGCAGCTTCGGACAGGGGGGCACAGATACGCAGTATTTT,CASSFGQGGTDTQYF
.,many,TRBV7-2,TRBJ2-3,TGTGCCAGCAGCTCGCTCACCGGGTTGAAGCAGTATTTT,CASSSLTGLKQYF
TRBD1,.,TRBV27,TRBJ2-5,TGTGCCAGCAGCCGCCGTGGGACAGGTCGAGAGACCCAGTACTTC,CASSRRGTGRETQYF
.,once,TRBV30,TRBJ2-3,TGTGTCTGGTCCGGGGTAGGCACAGATACGCAGTATTTT,CVWSGVGTDTQYF
.,.,TRBV12-3/TRBV12-4,TRBJ1-5,TGTGCCAGCAGTTTTGAGGGAGTTCGGCCCCAGCATTTT,CASSFEGVRPQHF
TRBD1,few,TRBV29-1,TRBJ1-1,TGCAGCGTTGAACGCCGACAGGGGAACACTGAAGCTTTCTTT,CSVERRQGNTEAFF
.,.,TRBV6-6,TRBJ1-4,TGTGCCAGCAGTTACAGGGTGGGTGAAAAACTGTTTTTT,CASSYRVGEKLFF
.,.,TRBV6-2/TRBV6-3,TRBJ2-1,TGTGCCAGCATGACGGGTGGAGTCCAGTTCTTC,CASMTGGVQFF
.,many,TRBV29-1,TRBJ2-1,TGCAGCGCTACCGATGACAATGAGCAGTTCTTC,CSATDDNEQFF
.,.,TRBV6-2/TRBV6-3,TRBJ1-5,TGTGCCAGCAGTTATCTTCTAGCCCTTGGACGGTCCAATCAGCCCCAGCATTTT,CASSYLLALGRSNQPQHF
.,few,TRBV20-1,TRBJ1-4,TGCAGTGCTCGATCCGAAAAACTGTTTTTT,CSARSEKLFF
.,.,TRBV7-9,TRBJ1-1,TGTGCCAGCAGCCCTCAGCAGGAGAACACTGAAGCTTTCTTT,CASSPQQENTEAFF
TRBD1,many,TRBV7-2,TRBJ1-4,TGTGCCAGCAGCTTTTACAGGGGTGAAAAACTGTTTTTT,CASSFYRGEKLFF
TRBD1,few,TRBV2,TRBJ2-2,TGTGCCAGCAGTGAAGCGCTTTTTGGGACAGACAACACCGGGGAGCTGTTTTTT,CASSEALFGTDNTGELFF
.,few,TRBV20-1,TRBJ1-2,TGCAGTGCTAGAGGGATCTTCGGGACATCGGTGTGGGATGGCTACACCTTC,CSARGIFGTSVWDGYTF
.,many,TRBV7-6,TRBJ2-5,TGTGCCAGCAGCCCCCTTGGGACACAAGAGACCCAGTACTTC,CASSPLGTQETQYF
.,.,TRBV13,TRBJ1-5,TGTGCCAGCAGCTTAAGGGGCAGCCACGCGCCCCAGCATTTT,CASSLRGSHAPQHF
.,few,TRBV5-8,TRBJ2-7,TGTGCCAGCCACCAACAATCCGGGATTGGGCAGTACTTC,CASHQQSGIGQYF
.,.,TRBV4-1,TRBJ1-2,TGCGCCAGCAGCCCTGGGACAACTAACTATGGCTACACCTTC,CASSPGTTNYGYTF
TRBD2,.,TRBV6-1,TRBJ2-3,TGTGCCTCCTTCAAAGGGGGCCTAGCGGGGTTGACAGATACGCAGTATTTT,CASFKGGLAGLTDTQYF
.,.,TRBV29-1,TRBJ2-5,TGCAGCGCCTACGGGATGGGAGAGACCCAGTACTTC,CSAYGMGETQYF
TRBD2,once,TRBV6-2/TRBV6-3,TRBJ2-5,TGTGCCAGCAGTTACGGCGGGACTAGTGAAGAGATCCAGTACTTC,CASSYGGTSEEIQYF
TRBD1,.,TRBV6-5,TRBJ2-5,TGTGCCAGCAGTCTCTTCACAGGGGATATACAAGAGACCCAGTACTTC,CASSLFTGDIQETQYF
.,once,TRBV4-3,TRBJ2-2,TGCGCCAGCAGTCAAGGTTCACAGGGCTCCGGGGAGCTGTTTTTT,CASSQGSQGSGELFF
TRBD1,.,TRBV7-8,TRBJ1-2,TGTGCCAGCAGCTTAGGCCTGACAGGGCTCTCCAACTATGGCTACACCTTC,CASSLGLTGLSNYGYTF
TRBD1,few,TRBV5-1,TRBJ1-2,TGCGCCAGCAGGCCGACAGGGTCTAACTATGGCTACACCTTC,CASRPTGSNYGYTF
.,.,TRBV7-3,TRBJ2-1,TGTGCCAGCACCCCGTCAGGCTACAATGAGCAGTTCTTC,CASTPSGYNEQFF
.,.,TRBV4-2,TRBJ2-7,TGTGCCAGCAGCCAAGATCGGTTCTACGAGCAGTACTTC,CASSQDRFYEQYF
.,many,TRBV20-1,TRBJ2-5,TGCAGTGCTAGCGGACGGCAAGAGACCCAGTACTTC,CSASGRQETQYF
.,.,TRBV3-1,TRBJ2-7,TGTGCCAGCAGCCGTTATATGGACGGGTCCTACGAGCAGTACTTC,CASSRYMDGSYEQYF
.,.,TRBV11-2,TRBJ1-4,TGTGCCAGCAGCAATTTAAGACACATTGGGGAAAAACTGTTTTTT,CASSNLRHIGEKLFF
.,once,TRBV7-9,TRBJ1-2,TGTTCCAGCAGCCTTAATTCTCCTTATGGCTACACCTTC,CSSSLNSPYGYTF
.,.,TRBV12-5,TRBJ1-6,TGTGCTAGTGGTTTGGTTAGCAATTCACCCCTCCACTTT,CASGLVSNSPLHF
.,.,TRBV2,TRBJ2-5,TGTGCCAGCAAAGACAGACAAGAGACCCAGTACTTC,CASKDRQETQYF
TRBD2,.,TRBV4-3,TRBJ2-7,TGCGCCAGCAGCCAGGAGGGACTAGCGGACGTTACCTACAATGAGCAGTACTTC,CASSQEGLADVTYNEQYF
.,many,TRBV25-1,TRBJ1-1,TGTGCCAGCAGTGCCAACACCCTGACAGACATGAACACTGAAGCTTTCTTT,CASSANTLTDMNTEAFF
TRBD1,few,TRBV4-3,TRBJ1-2,TGCGCCAGCAGCCAAGCCCAGGGCACGGGACAGGGATCCCCTTATGGCTACACCTTC,CASSQAQGTGQGSPYGYTF
TRBD2,.,TRBV5-1,TRBJ2-3,TGCGCCAGCAGCCCCGGCGGTAGCGGGGACACAGATACGCAGTATTTT,CASSPGGSGDTDTQYF
TRBD2,.,TRBV29-1,TRBJ2-7,TGCAGCGCAGGGGCGGTAGCGGGGTCCTACGAGCAGTACTTC,CSAGAVAGSYEQYF
.,.,TRBV28,TRBJ1-2,TGTGCCAACAGTTTACGCCGGTACTATGGCTACACCTTC,CANSLRRYYGYTF
.,.,TRBV7-3,TRBJ2-3,TGTGCCAGCAGCTCAGTACAGTACCGAGGGACAGATACGCAGTATTTT,CASSSVQYRGTDTQYF